This T cell receptor beta chain was identified during a study of cytomegalovirus exposure and HLA in healthy donors. Study-level findings and limits: The investigators catalogued 150 to 200 TCR beta chains as cytomegalovirus-associated.

Details on this clone: Antigen unknown.

CDR1 and CDR2 from the germline V gene are GTSNPN and SVGIG (reference sequence). V was pared by 1 base and J by 10 bases, with 6 bases of the junction left unmatched. CDR3 length: 12 amino acids. The data were produced by immunoSEQ multiplex PCR, yet TCRdb's version contains in-frame clones alone and is incomplete. The sample consists of about 78,000 clones, approximately 95% of them appearing once. The donors were part of the validation cohort of some 120 subjects. That cohort was separate from the first cohort, which comprised about 730 subjects. The material sequenced was PBMCs. This TCR derives from a man aged 18 to 35 in good health and CMV-seropositive. The chain recombines TRBV30 with TRBJ1-1, with 7 bases identical to TRBD1. The CDR3 here is CAWSAPTGIAFF. Written as DNA, the CDR3 is TGTGCCTGGAGTGCCCCGACAGGGATAGCTTTCTTT.